These 21 T cell receptor beta chains came from one sample sequenced in a study of T cell responses to AZD1222 COVID-19 vaccine. Sequencing used immunoSEQ multiplex PCR; TCRdb keeps in-frame clones, though not all of them. This sample has around 100,000 clones; around 82% occur once, and the top ten carry approximately 17%. The sequences come from peripheral blood, collected on day 0 of AZD1222 vaccination. The receptors derive from an adult in good health.

The V call is TRBV9, the J call TRBJ1-2; 7 bases fit TRBD1. CDR3 length equals 12 residues. Per the germline V gene, CDR1 is SGDLS and CDR2 is YYNGEE. V dropped 4 bases and J dropped 8; count of bases not matched to a gene: 5. This CDR3 reads CASSKTGVGYTF. As DNA, the CDR3 is TGTGCCAGCAGCAAAACAGGGGTCGGCTACACCTTC.

CDR3 in amino acids: CASGVVRYNEQFF. In nucleotides, the CDR3 is TGTGCCAGCGGGGTAGTCCGATACAATGAGCAGTTCTTC. V usage is TRBV18 and J usage is TRBJ2-1, with D hard to call. CDR3 length: 13 residues. The ends were cut back, 8 bases at V and 4 bases at J, with 12 bases in the middle. Germline CDR1 and CDR2: KGHSH and LQKENI. The full variable domain, its missing parts supplied by reference TRBV18 and TRBJ2-1, is NAGVMQNPRHLVRRRGQEARLRCSPMKGHSHVYWYRQLPEEGLKFMVYLQKENIIDESGMPKERFSAEFPKEGPSILRIQQVVRGDSAAYFCASGVVRYNEQFFGPGTRLTVL.

The chain joins TRBV5-1 to TRBJ2-1; perhaps TRBD2 as D (6 bases). There are 12 residues in the CDR3. Trimming pared 4 bases from V and 9 bases from J, leaving 11 bases between. The germline gives CDR1 SGHRS, CDR2 YFSETQ. The CDR3 bases are TGCGCCAGCAGCCCTGGGCGGGGTGAGCAGTTCTTC. Translation: CASSPGRGEQFF. The whole variable domain, filled in from reference TRBV5-1 and TRBJ2-1, reads KAGVTQTPRYLIKTRGQQVTLSCSPISGHRSVSWYQQTPGQGLQFLFEYFSETQRNKGNFPGRFSGRQFSNSRSEMNVSTLELGDSALYLCASSPGRGEQFFGPGTRLTVL.

The sample holds one count of this clone. This rearrangement joins TRBV7-9 to TRBJ2-5; 9 bases align to TRBD1. CDR1 is SEHNR, CDR2 FQNEAQ, per germline (reference sequence). The J segment lost 4 bases and the V segment lost 5 bases, leaving 5 bases of the junction unmatched. The CDR3 covers 14 residues. The CDR3 DNA reads TGTGCCAGCAGCCGGACAGGGGTTGGAGAGACCCAGTACTTC. Translation: CASSRTGVGETQYF.

There are a few counts of this clone. The chain is built from TRBV5-6 and TRBJ2-5; TRBD2 matches at 7 bases. This CDR3 has 14 amino acids. Trimming removed 7 bases from V and 6 bases from J; junction bases left unmatched: 12. CDR1 is SGHDT and CDR2 is YYEEEE in the germline V gene. The CDR3 protein is CASGVTSPYQTQYF. CDR3 coding DNA: TGTGCCAGCGGGGTGACTAGCCCCTATCAGACCCAGTACTTC.

The chain is built from TRBV7-2 and TRBJ1-3; D gene ambiguous. The CDR3 has 13 amino acids. CDR1 and CDR2 from the germline V gene are SGHTA and FQGNSA. Trimming removed 2 bases from V and 4 bases from J, with 6 bases in between. The CDR3 DNA sequence: TGTGCCAGCAGCTTATGGCACGGAAACACCATATATTTT. This codes for CASSLWHGNTIYF.

V is TRBV11-3 and J is TRBJ2-3; TRBD1 might be the D (6 bases). Germline values: CDR1 SGHNT, CDR2 YENEEA. The ends were cut back, 1 base at V and 3 bases at J, with 11 bases in the middle. CDR3 length: 15 residues. The CDR3 reads CASSLVYRETDTQYF. The CDR3 DNA reads TGTGCCAGCAGCTTAGTATACAGGGAGACAGATACGCAGTATTTT.

This chain connects TRBV11-2 to TRBJ1-2; weak D call: TRBD1 (5 bases). Deletions cut 8 bases from V and 8 bases from J, with 12 bases between. CDR3 length equals 11 residues. Germline CDR1 SGHAT, CDR2 FQNNGV. The CDR3 nucleotides read TGTGCCAGCGTCGGGGCGTGGGGCTACACCTTC. This sequence encodes CASVGAWGYTF.

The chain couples TRBV24-1 to TRBJ2-5; D gene ambiguous. The germline gives CDR1 KGHDR, CDR2 SFDVKD. The CDR3 runs 14 residues. The ends were cut back, 10 bases at V and 0 bases at J, with 14 bases in the middle. The CDR3 here is CATSHSGYQETQYF. CDR3 bases: TGTGCCACTTCTCATTCAGGATACCAAGAGACCCAGTACTTC.

The chain is built from TRBV7-9 and TRBJ2-7, with a tentative D call TRBD1 (5 bases). Per germline, CDR1 SEHNR and CDR2 FQNEAQ (reference sequence). V was trimmed by 1 base and J by 2 bases, leaving 9 bases between them. CDR3 size: 14 residues. CDR3 DNA sequence: TGTGCCAGCAGCTTAGGGACAACCCCCTACGAGCAGTACTTC. This translates into CASSLGTTPYEQYF.

CDR3 sequence: CSVLAGTMYEQYF. DNA of the CDR3: TGCAGCGTTCTAGCGGGAACTATGTACGAGCAGTACTTC. The chain couples TRBV29-1 to TRBJ2-7; 9 bases line up with TRBD2. The junction had 6 bases not matched to a gene; V was cut back by 5 bases and J by 4 bases. The CDR3 runs 13 residues. The V gene's germline CDR1 is SQVTM and CDR2 ANQGSEA.

This clone was observed a single time. The chain is built from TRBV30 and TRBJ1-5; D perhaps matches TRBD1 (5 bases). V was pared by 2 bases and J by 4 bases, with 6 bases between. CDR3 length: 12 residues. Germline loops: CDR1 GTSNPN, CDR2 SVGIG (reference sequence). The chain's CDR3 is CAWSSGNQPQHF. The CDR3 nucleotides read TGTGCCTGGAGTTCAGGGAATCAGCCCCAGCATTTT. The entire variable domain, with the rest obtained from reference TRBV30 and TRBJ1-5, is as follows: SQTIHQWPATLVQPVGSPLSLECTVEGTSNPNLYWYRQAAGRGLQLLFYSVGIGQISSEVPQNLSASRPQDRQFILSSKKLLLSDSGFYLCAWSSGNQPQHFGDGTRLSIL.

The chain has TRBV19 and TRBJ1-2, with 9 bases lining up with TRBD1. The length of the CDR3 is 16 residues. CDR1 is LNHDA and CDR2 is SQIVND in the germline V gene (reference sequence). Trimming cost V 3 bases and J 7 bases; bases outside gene matches: 12. Here the CDR3 reads CASSMPPGQGGIGYTF. As DNA, the CDR3 is TGTGCCAGTAGTATGCCCCCGGGACAGGGAGGGATTGGCTACACCTTC.

The sample holds a few counts of this clone. The rearrangement joins TRBV12-3 or TRBV12-4 to TRBJ2-2, with 7 positions matching TRBD1. This CDR3 spans 13 amino acids. V was pared by 2 bases and J by 7 bases, with 1 base of the junction left unmatched. CDR3 sequence (DNA): TGTGCCAGCAGTTTATCAGGGGGCGGGGAGCTGTTTTTT. This encodes CASSLSGGGELFF.

This clone was counted a single time. The chain's CDR3 is CASSYSRGGGNEKLFF. CDR3 coding DNA: TGTGCCAGCAGTTACTCGAGAGGCGGGGGTAATGAAAAACTGTTTTTT. The J gene is TRBJ1-4, the V gene TRBV6-2 or TRBV6-3, with D perhaps TRBD1 (5 bases). CDR1 is MNHEY and CDR2 is SVGEGT in the germline V gene. Deletions cut 0 bases from V and 4 bases from J, with 12 bases between. The CDR3 length is 16 residues.

The V gene is TRBV4-2, the J gene TRBJ2-1; 11 bases agree with TRBD1. Germline V gives CDR1 LGHNA, CDR2 YNFKEQ. The CDR3 totals 15 residues. V lost 4 bases, J lost 3 bases, and 2 bases stayed unmatched. The CDR3 sequence is CASSPGQGGYNEQFF. In DNA form, the CDR3 reads TGTGCCAGCAGCCCGGGACAGGGGGGCTACAATGAGCAGTTCTTC.

The rearrangement links TRBV5-6 to TRBJ1-3; no definite D call. Germline CDR1 reads SGHDT; CDR2 reads YYEEEE. V was trimmed by 2 bases and J by 1 base, leaving 4 bases between them. The CDR3 contains 13 residues. CDR3 in DNA: TGTGCCAGCAGCTTCTGGTCTGGAAACACCATATATTTT. Encoded protein: CASSFWSGNTIYF.

The chain carries TRBV9 and TRBJ2-5, with 11 bases aligning to TRBD2. CDR3 size: 17 residues. V was clipped by 0 bases and J by 2 bases; unmatched bases: 6. Germline CDR1 and CDR2: SGDLS and YYNGEE. This CDR3 reads CASSVATGTSGQETQYF. CDR3 in DNA: TGTGCCAGCAGCGTAGCTACCGGGACTAGCGGACAAGAGACCCAGTACTTC.

This chain links TRBV7-6 with TRBJ2-3; D remains ambiguous. The CDR3 covers 12 residues. V gave up 2 bases and J gave up 5 bases, with 5 bases separating them. Germline loops: CDR1 SGHVS, CDR2 FNYEAQ. The CDR3 DNA is TGTGCCAGCAGCTTATGGCTAGATACGCAGTATTTT. Amino acid sequence: CASSLWLDTQYF.

The chain employs TRBV6-5 and TRBJ1-2; no reliable D call. Per the germline V gene, CDR1 is MNHEY and CDR2 is SVGAGI. The CDR3 spans 16 residues. Trimming shortened V by 0 bases and J by 0 bases, and 11 bases separated the two germline ends. The CDR3 nucleotides read TGTGCCAGCAGTTACTCGACGGGGTCAGCTAACTATGGCTACACCTTC. Amino acids: CASSYSTGSANYGYTF.

V is TRBV7-9 and J is TRBJ2-5; D unresolved. CDR1 is SEHNR and CDR2 is FQNEAQ in the germline V gene (reference sequence). V dropped 1 base and J dropped 2 bases, with 8 bases sitting between them. The CDR3 extends over 14 amino acids. CDR3 loop: CASSLVGKQETQYF. The CDR3 nucleotides are TGTGCCAGCAGCTTAGTTGGGAAGCAAGAGACCCAGTACTTC.